This TCR beta chain derives from a study of control samples from healthy donors and cancer patients. The CDR3 contains 15 residues. From germline, CDR1 is SGHRS and CDR2 YFSETQ. Trimming cost V 0 bases and J 6 bases; bases outside gene matches: 4. Generated by immunoSEQ multiplex PCR, the TCRdb table keeps only in-frame clones and is missing some. The data show about 52,000 clones, over 85% seen once. The sample comprised blood. This TCR derives from a man aged 30 to 39 in good health. The chain employs TRBV5-1 and TRBJ2-2, with 8 bases aligning to TRBD2. As DNA, the CDR3 is TGCGCCAGCAGCTTGGACGGGAGGGCCCCCGGGGAGCTGTTTTTT. It encodes CASSLDGRAPGELFF. The full variable domain, rest sourced from reference TRBV5-1 and TRBJ2-2, is KAGVTQTPRYLIKTRGQQVTLSCSPISGHRSVSWYQQTPGQGLQFLFEYFSETQRNKGNFPGRFSGRQFSNSRSEMNVSTLELGDSALYLCASSLDGRAPGELFFGEGSRLTVL.